The rows below give T cell receptor beta chains drawn from one sample of a study of blood T cell repertoires in COVID-19. Only in-frame clones appear in the TCRdb table, and some are missing; sequencing was by immunoSEQ multiplex PCR. The sample lists fewer than 130,000 clones; about 79% were seen once. The sample taken for sequencing was peripheral blood. The source is a woman aged 80 or over with active or convalescent COVID-19. CDR3s include the opening cysteine and the closing phenylalanine or tryptophan. D genes are given only for firm matches. Rows give clone size only sometimes, using once, few, many, or a class for an expanded clone.

j_call v_call d_call clone_size cdr3_length cdr3_nt cdr3_aa
TRBJ2-3 TRBV30 TRBD2 . 15 TGTGCCTGGAGTGTCGGCGGGAGGGCCTTTTATACGCAGTATTTT CAWSVGGRAFYTQYF
TRBJ1-6 TRBV19 . . 12 TGTGCCAGTAAAACCACGGATTCACCCCTCCACTTT CASKTTDSPLHF
TRBJ2-5 TRBV2 TRBD2 . 15 TGTGCCAGCAGTGAAGGGGGACTACGGCAAGAGACCCAGTACTTC CASSEGGLRQETQYF
TRBJ1-4 TRBV6-5 . . 15 TGTGCCAGCAGTAAAACGGGTCCAACTAATGAAAAACTGTTTTTT CASSKTGPTNEKLFF
TRBJ1-2 TRBV9 . . 14 TGTGCCAGCAGCCTAGGGCCCGGGGAGTATGGCTACACCTTC CASSLGPGEYGYTF
TRBJ2-1 TRBV5-4 TRBD2 . 15 TGTGCCAGCAGCGGCGCGGGACTAGGGAACAATGAGCAGTTCTTC CASSGAGLGNNEQFF
TRBJ2-1 TRBV5-1 . . 13 TGCGCCAGCAGCCCGACTGGCTTCAATGAGCAGTTCTTC CASSPTGFNEQFF
TRBJ2-7 TRBV6-2/TRBV6-3 . once 16 TGTGCCAGCAGTTACGACCCGCAGGACAGATCTTACGAGCAGTACTTC CASSYDPQDRSYEQYF
TRBJ1-1 TRBV4-1 . medium-sized 15 TGCGCCAGCAGCCGCTTTTCGGGGGGGAACACTGAAGCTTTCTTT CASSRFSGGNTEAFF
TRBJ1-1 TRBV10-3 . . 11 TGTGCCATCAGCGGGGGCACTGAAGCTTTCTTT CAISGGTEAFF
TRBJ2-7 TRBV27 . . 16 TGTGCCAGCAGTTTAGGACTCTTGAGGGAAAGCTCCGAGCAGTACTTC CASSLGLLRESSEQYF
TRBJ2-5 TRBV30 . once 14 TGTGCCTGGTCCGTGGGAGCGTATAGGGAGACCCAGTACTTC CAWSVGAYRETQYF
TRBJ2-7 TRBV19 . . 13 TGTGCCAGTAGTATACAGGCCAGCTACGAGCAGTACTTC CASSIQASYEQYF
TRBJ2-5 TRBV3-1/TRBV3-2 TRBD1 . 15 TGTGCCAGCAGCCTCAAAGGGACAGGCCAAGAGACCCAGTACTTC CASSLKGTGQETQYF
TRBJ2-2 TRBV11-2 TRBD2 . 18 TGTGCCAGCAGGTCGAGAGGAGCGGGAGCGGTTATGACCGGGGAGCTGTTTTTT CASRSRGAGAVMTGELFF
TRBJ2-7 TRBV7-3 . . 13 TGTGCCAGCAGCTTAACAGGGCGGGACGAGCAGTACTTC CASSLTGRDEQYF
TRBJ2-3 TRBV6-5 TRBD1 . 12 TGTGCCAGCAGTAGACAGGGTGATACGCAGTATTTT CASSRQGDTQYF
TRBJ2-7 TRBV5-1 TRBD2 . 16 TGCGCCAGCAGCCCAGGGACTAGCGGGAGATATTACGAGCAGTACTTC CASSPGTSGRYYEQYF
TRBJ2-7 TRBV18 . . 15 TGTGCCAGCTCACCAGATCTTACAGGAGCCTACGAGCAGTACTTC CASSPDLTGAYEQYF
TRBJ1-1 TRBV28 TRBD1 . 13 TGTGCCACCAGGGGGCAGGGATGGACTGAAGCTTTCTTT CATRGQGWTEAFF
TRBJ1-2 TRBV19 TRBD1 . 15 TGTGCCAGTAGATACGGGACAGGAATTCACTATGGCTACACCTTC CASRYGTGIHYGYTF
TRBJ2-2 TRBV2 TRBD2 . 15 TGTGCCAGCACTCCCCCGGGAGGGTGGACCGGGGAGCTGTTTTTT CASTPPGGWTGELFF
TRBJ1-1 TRBV5-6 . . 14 TGTGCCAGCAGACAACACAGGGATGCTACTGAAGCTTTCTTT CASRQHRDATEAFF
TRBJ1-2 TRBV6-5 TRBD1 . 15 TGTGCCAGCAAATTGACAGGGAATCTACCCGATGGCTACACCTTC CASKLTGNLPDGYTF
TRBJ2-3 TRBV19 . once 14 TGTGCCAGTAGTATACGACAGAGCACAGATACGCAGTATTTT CASSIRQSTDTQYF
TRBJ2-7 TRBV6-5 TRBD2 . 15 TGTGCCAGCAGCCCCTTAGCGGGAGGGCCCTATGAGCAGTACTTC CASSPLAGGPYEQYF
TRBJ1-1 TRBV18 . . 16 TGTGCCAGCTCACCAGGCCGGGCAGGGATAAACACTGAAGCTTTCTTT CASSPGRAGINTEAFF
TRBJ2-1 TRBV3-1/TRBV3-2 . once 12 TGTGCCAGCAGCCAAGCCGGCAATGAGCAGTTCTTC CASSQAGNEQFF
TRBJ2-7 TRBV6-5 TRBD2 . 14 TGTGCCAGCAGACTAGCGGGGCTGACGTACGAGCAGTACTTC CASRLAGLTYEQYF
TRBJ1-4 TRBV28 . . 13 TGTGCCAGCAGTTTGTACAGGGATGAAAAACTGTTTTTT CASSLYRDEKLFF
TRBJ2-5 TRBV9 TRBD2 once 17 TGTGCCAGCAGCGTAGCTCCCAGCGGGAGCAACCAAGAGACCCAGTACTTC CASSVAPSGSNQETQYF
TRBJ1-2 TRBV9 . . 14 TGTGCCAGCAGCGTCGGCTCCCGCAGCGATGGCTACACCTTC CASSVGSRSDGYTF
TRBJ2-4 TRBV18 TRBD2 . 15 TGTGCCAGCTCCCGCGGACTAGCGGGAGGTAACATTCAGTACTTC CASSRGLAGGNIQYF
TRBJ2-5 TRBV7-2 TRBD1 . 15 TGTGCCAGCAGCGCCGGACAGGGGGCTTATGAGACCCAGTACTTC CASSAGQGAYETQYF
TRBJ2-3 TRBV5-1 TRBD1 . 15 TGCGCCAGCAGCGACGGACAGGGGATGGCAGATACGCAGTATTTT CASSDGQGMADTQYF